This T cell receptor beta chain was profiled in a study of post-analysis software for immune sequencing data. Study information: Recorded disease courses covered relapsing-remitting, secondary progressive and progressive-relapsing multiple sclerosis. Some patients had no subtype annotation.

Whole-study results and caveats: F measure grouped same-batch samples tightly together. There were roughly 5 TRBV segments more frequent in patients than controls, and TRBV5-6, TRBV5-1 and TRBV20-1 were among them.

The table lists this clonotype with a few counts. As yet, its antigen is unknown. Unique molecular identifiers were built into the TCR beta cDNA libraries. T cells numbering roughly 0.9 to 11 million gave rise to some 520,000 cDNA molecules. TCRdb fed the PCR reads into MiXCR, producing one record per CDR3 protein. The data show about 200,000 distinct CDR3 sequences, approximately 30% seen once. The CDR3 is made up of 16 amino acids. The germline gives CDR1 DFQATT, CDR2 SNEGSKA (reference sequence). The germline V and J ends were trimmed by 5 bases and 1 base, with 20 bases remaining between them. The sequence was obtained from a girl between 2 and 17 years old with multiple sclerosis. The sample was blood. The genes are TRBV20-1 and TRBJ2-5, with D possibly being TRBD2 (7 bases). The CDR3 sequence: CSAVDGGPKAQETQYF. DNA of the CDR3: TGCAGTGCTGTGGACGGGGGGCCAAAAGCCCAAGAGACCCAGTACTTC.